This paragraph reports one T cell receptor (beta chain). Sequencing used immunoSEQ multiplex PCR; TCRdb keeps in-frame clones, though not all of them. The table records around 190,000 clones, less than 90% of them present only once. The data stem from a study of blood T cell repertoires in COVID-19. V was cut by 3 bases and J by 6 bases, with 14 bases left in between. Germline-derived CDR1 and CDR2 are MDHEN and SYDVKM. The CDR3 is 14 amino acids. A Seattle source enrolled patients during active infection and followed them longitudinally. This chain connects TRBV28 to TRBJ1-1; possibly TRBD1 for D (6 bases). This sequence originates from a woman in her 70s with COVID-19, enrolled during active disease. The sample consisted of peripheral blood. The CDR3 nucleotides read TGTGCCAGCAGTTTCTGGAGGGGGGGTCCTGAAGCTTTCTTT. It is translated as CASSFWRGGPEAFF.